This T cell receptor (beta chain) was identified during a study of cytomegalovirus exposure and HLA in healthy donors. Regarding the study as a whole: In vitro data verified a few CMV-associated chains as specific for CMV antigens.

The germline CDR1 and CDR2 sequences are MDHEN and SYDVKM. V lost 6 bases and J lost 12; bases outside the gene matches: 13. The CDR3 is made up of 13 amino acids. The primer mix had 60 Vbeta and 13 Jbeta primers. Generated by immunoSEQ multiplex PCR, the TCRdb table keeps only in-frame clones and is missing some. This table holds about 86,000 clones, about 77% found once. Comments on this clone: Its matching antigen is unknown.

Sample: PBMCs. This sequence joins TRBV28 and TRBJ1-2, with 7 bases aligning to TRBD1. This receptor was obtained from a male donor in good health and CMV-seropositive. DNA of the CDR3: TGTGCCAGCAGCCTCATCCGACAGGGTGGTAACACCTTC. Encoded protein: CASSLIRQGGNTF.